The 5 T cell receptor beta chains presented below share a single source sample, sequenced in a study of radiation and T cells in renal cell carcinoma. Assay used: immunoSEQ multiplex PCR; TCRdb lists only in-frame clones, some missing. Here the sample spans under 25,000 clones, 80% being singletons. Described time point: baseline pretreatment blood. Stated treatment: 15 Gy SBRT to primary tumor, nephrectomy 4 weeks later. Material: blood, obtained from a patient whose treatment included radiotherapy and nephrectomy. Receptors originate from a man aged 55-75 years with renal cell carcinoma.

This clone appeared a few times. The chain carries TRBV2 and TRBJ1-2, with 7 bases fitting TRBD1. Per germline, CDR1 SNHLY and CDR2 FYNNEI. The CDR3 runs 13 residues. Germline trimming cut 6 bases from V and 2 bases from J; bases unmatched to any gene: 3. The CDR3 sequence is CASRPTGNYGYTF. The CDR3 DNA follows: TGTGCCAGCAGACCGACAGGGAACTATGGCTACACCTTC.

The V and J genes are TRBV27 and TRBJ2-5; possible D gene TRBD1, 6 bases. The V gene's germline CDR1 is MNHEY and CDR2 SMNVEV (reference sequence). This CDR3 region has 15 residues. The V and J ends lost 7 bases and 7 bases respectively, with 22 bases between them. CDR3 residues: CASNAGRGSVGTQYF. CDR3 DNA: TGTGCCAGCAATGCGGGTAGGGGGTCGGTTGGGACCCAGTACTTC.

The rearrangement links TRBV6-4 to TRBJ2-1; 11 bases are a match to TRBD1. V was clipped by 8 bases and J by 10 bases; unmatched bases: 16. Germline CDR1 reads MRHNA; CDR2 reads SNTAGT. The CDR3 spans 16 residues. The CDR3 is CASGRTGTGGIGEQFF. The CDR3 DNA follows: TGTGCCAGCGGCCGTACCGGGACAGGGGGGATAGGGGAGCAGTTCTTC.

The genes are TRBV5-4 and TRBJ2-7, with a possible D match to TRBD2 (6 bases). Trimming removed 3 bases at V and 6 bases at J, with 22 bases between. Per germline, CDR1 SGHNT and CDR2 YYREEE (reference sequence). CDR3 length equals 16 residues. Here the CDR3 reads CASSSRSGRLKTEQYF. DNA of the CDR3: TGTGCCAGCAGCTCCCGGTCCGGGAGACTAAAAACCGAGCAGTACTTC.

The rearrangement uses TRBV19 and TRBJ2-7; TRBD1 might be the D (7 bases). CDR3 length: 14 amino acids. Trimming shortened V by 6 bases and J by 1 base, and 13 bases separated the two germline ends. Germline V lookup: CDR1 LNHDA, CDR2 SQIVND (reference sequence). This CDR3 reads CASRRRDRSYEQYF. As DNA, the CDR3 is TGTGCCAGTAGGAGGCGGGACAGATCCTACGAGCAGTACTTC. Based on the CDR3 plus reference TRBV19 and TRBJ2-7, the full variable domain is DGGITQSPKYLFRKEGQNVTLSCEQNLNHDAMYWYRQDPGQGLRLIYYSQIVNDFQKGDIAEGYSVSREKKESFPLTVTSAQKNPTAFYLCASRRRDRSYEQYFGPGTRLTVT.